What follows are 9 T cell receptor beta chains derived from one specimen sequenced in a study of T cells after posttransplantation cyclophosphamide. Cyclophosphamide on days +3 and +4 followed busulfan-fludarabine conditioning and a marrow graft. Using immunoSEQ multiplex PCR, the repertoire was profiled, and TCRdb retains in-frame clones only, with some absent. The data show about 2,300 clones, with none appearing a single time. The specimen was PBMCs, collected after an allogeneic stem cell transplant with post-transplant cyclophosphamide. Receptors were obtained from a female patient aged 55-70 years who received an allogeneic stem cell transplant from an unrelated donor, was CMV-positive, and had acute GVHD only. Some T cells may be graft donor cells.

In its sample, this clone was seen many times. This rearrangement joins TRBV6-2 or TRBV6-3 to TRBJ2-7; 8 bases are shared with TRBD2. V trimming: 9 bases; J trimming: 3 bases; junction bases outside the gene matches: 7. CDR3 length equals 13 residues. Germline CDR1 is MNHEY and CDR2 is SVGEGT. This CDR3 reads CASQKREFYEQYF. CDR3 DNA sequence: TGTGCCAGTCAAAAGCGGGAGTTCTACGAGCAGTACTTC.

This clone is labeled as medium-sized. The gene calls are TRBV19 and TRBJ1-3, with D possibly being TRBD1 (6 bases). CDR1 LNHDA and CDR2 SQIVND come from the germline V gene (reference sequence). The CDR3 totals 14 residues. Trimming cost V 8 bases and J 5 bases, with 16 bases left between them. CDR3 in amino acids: CASSQGEIRNTIYF. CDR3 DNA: TGTGCCAGTTCACAGGGCGAAATAAGAAACACCATATATTTT.

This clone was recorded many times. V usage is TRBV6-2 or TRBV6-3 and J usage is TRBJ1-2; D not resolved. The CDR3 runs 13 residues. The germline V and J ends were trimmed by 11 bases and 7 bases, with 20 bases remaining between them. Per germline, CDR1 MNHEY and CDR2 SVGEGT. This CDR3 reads CASAETLARGYTF. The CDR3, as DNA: TGTGCCTCCGCGGAGACCCTCGCCCGTGGCTACACCTTC.

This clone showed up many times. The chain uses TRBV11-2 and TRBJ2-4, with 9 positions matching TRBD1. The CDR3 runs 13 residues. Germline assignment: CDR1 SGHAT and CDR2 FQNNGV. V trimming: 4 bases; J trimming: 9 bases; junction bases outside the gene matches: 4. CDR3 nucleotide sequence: TGTGCCAGCAGCTCGGACAGGGGAAGCATTCAGTACTTC. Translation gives CASSSDRGSIQYF.

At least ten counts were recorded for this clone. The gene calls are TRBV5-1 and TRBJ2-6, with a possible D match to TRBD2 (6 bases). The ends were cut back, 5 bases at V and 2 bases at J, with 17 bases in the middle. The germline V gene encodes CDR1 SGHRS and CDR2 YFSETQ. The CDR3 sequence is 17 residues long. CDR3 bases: TGCGCCAGCAGTTTTCCTCGGGGGAACACTGGGGCCAACGTCCTGACTTTC. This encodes CASSFPRGNTGANVLTF. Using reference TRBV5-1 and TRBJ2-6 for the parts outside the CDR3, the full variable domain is KAGVTQTPRYLIKTRGQQVTLSCSPISGHRSVSWYQQTPGQGLQFLFEYFSETQRNKGNFPGRFSGRQFSNSRSEMNVSTLELGDSALYLCASSFPRGNTGANVLTFGAGSRLTVL.

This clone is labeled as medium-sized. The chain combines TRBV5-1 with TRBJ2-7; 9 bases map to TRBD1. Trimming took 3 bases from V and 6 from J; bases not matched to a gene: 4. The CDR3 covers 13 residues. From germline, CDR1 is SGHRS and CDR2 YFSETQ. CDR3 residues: CASSSGQGREQYF. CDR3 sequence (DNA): TGCGCCAGCAGCTCGGGACAGGGACGCGAGCAGTACTTC.

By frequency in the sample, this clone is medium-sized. The CDR3 bases are TGTGCCAGCAGAGGGCCGGGACTAGCGGGGTCCTACGAGCAGTACTTC. It specifies CASRGPGLAGSYEQYF. This rearrangement joins TRBV11-2 to TRBJ2-7; 13 bases fit TRBD2. CDR3 size: 16 residues. The junction had 6 bases not matched to a gene; V was cut back by 6 bases and J by 1 base. Germline V lookup: CDR1 SGHAT, CDR2 FQNNGV.

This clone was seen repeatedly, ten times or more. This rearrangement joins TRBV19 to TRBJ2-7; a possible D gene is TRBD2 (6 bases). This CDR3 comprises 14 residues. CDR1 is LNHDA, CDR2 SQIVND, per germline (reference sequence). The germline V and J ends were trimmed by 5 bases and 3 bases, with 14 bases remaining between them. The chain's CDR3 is CASSLKEGNYEQYF. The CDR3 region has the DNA TGTGCCAGTAGTTTAAAGGAGGGCAACTACGAGCAGTACTTC.

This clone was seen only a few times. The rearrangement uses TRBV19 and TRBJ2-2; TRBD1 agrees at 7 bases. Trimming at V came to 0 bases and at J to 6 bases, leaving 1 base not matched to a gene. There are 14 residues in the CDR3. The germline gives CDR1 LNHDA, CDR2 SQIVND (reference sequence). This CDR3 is CASSIETGAGELFF. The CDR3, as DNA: TGTGCCAGTAGTATAGAAACAGGGGCCGGGGAGCTGTTTTTT.